What follows are 30 T cell receptor beta chains derived from one specimen sequenced in a study of beta chain features in type 1 diabetes. Their target antigens are unknown. Every isolated RNA sample was fully reverse transcribed, so sequencing captured expressed TCRB transcripts. This table comes from immunoSEQ multiplex PCR, and its TCRdb copy is limited to in-frame clones, with some not included. The sample lists hundreds of thousands of clones; more than 13% were seen once. Findings of the study overall: People with Type 1 diabetes carried modestly yet significantly shorter TCRB CDR3s in all four CD4+ subsets.

Material: naive CD4+ T cells from blood. The receptors shown here come from a man between 18 and 29 years old with type 1 diabetes.

The chain employs TRBV27 and TRBJ1-1; TRBD1 aligns across 10 bases. The CDR3 has 17 residues. Trimming removed 1 base from V and 7 bases from J; junction bases left unmatched: 12. Germline assignment: CDR1 MNHEY and CDR2 SMNVEV (reference sequence). CDR3 residues: CASSLWGQGFPRGEAFF. DNA of the CDR3: TGTGCCAGCAGTTTATGGGGACAGGGGTTTCCGCGCGGTGAAGCTTTCTTT.

A few counts support this clone. This chain joins TRBV2 and TRBJ2-7; TRBD1 agrees at 8 bases. The CDR3 is 15 residues long. The V gene's germline CDR1 is SNHLY and CDR2 FYNNEI. Trimming took 3 bases from V and 9 from J; bases not matched to a gene: 13. CDR3 coding DNA: TGTGCCAGCAGTGAGATCCGGGACAGGTGGTTGGCGCAGTACTTC. Its translation: CASSEIRDRWLAQYF. The complete variable domain, with remaining parts taken from reference TRBV2 and TRBJ2-7, reads EPEVTQTPSHQVTQMGQEVILRCVPISNHLYFYWYRQILGQKVEFLVSFYNNEISEKSEIFDDQFSVERPDGSNFTLKIRSTKLEDSAMYFCASSEIRDRWLAQYFGPGTRLTVT.

The chain employs TRBV29-1 and TRBJ1-1; D unclear. The germline gives CDR1 SQVTM, CDR2 ANQGSEA. The CDR3 runs 10 residues. V lost 4 bases and J 8 bases, leaving 8 bases between the germline ends. CDR3 residues: CSVGPDEAFF. As DNA, the CDR3 is TGCAGCGTTGGGCCGGACGAAGCTTTCTTT.

This clone was counted between two and nine times. The chain carries TRBV7-6 and TRBJ2-6; D remains unclear. V was cut by 9 bases and J by 0 bases, with 6 bases left in between. The CDR3 consists of 13 residues. The germline V gene encodes CDR1 SGHVS and CDR2 FNYEAQ. The CDR3 here is CASTSSGANVLTF. CDR3 sequence (DNA): TGTGCCAGTACCTCCTCTGGGGCCAACGTCCTGACTTTC.

The CDR3 nucleotides are TGTGCCAGCAGCGTAGGGCAATTTCGGGACAGCATCTCTGGGGCCAACGTCCTGACTTTC. The encoded protein is CASSVGQFRDSISGANVLTF. The chain is built from TRBV9 and TRBJ2-6; TRBD1 agrees at 7 bases. The CDR3 is made up of 20 amino acids. Germline values: CDR1 SGDLS, CDR2 YYNGEE. The junction had 12 bases not matched to a gene; V was cut back by 0 bases and J by 0 bases.

The chain uses TRBV7-2 and TRBJ2-3, with 14 positions matching TRBD2. This CDR3 has 16 amino acids. Trimming took 3 bases from V and 3 from J; bases not matched to a gene: 2. Germline V CDR1 and CDR2: SGHTA, FQGNSA. CDR3 amino acids: CASSFRTSGGTDTQYF. The CDR3 DNA sequence: TGTGCCAGCAGCTTCAGGACTAGCGGGGGGACAGATACGCAGTATTTT.

J is TRBJ1-6 and V is TRBV19; the D is unclear. The CDR3 sequence is 14 residues long. Trimming removed 7 bases from V and 9 bases from J, with 16 bases in between. Germline V gene lookup returns CDR1 LNHDA and CDR2 SQIVND (reference sequence). For the CDR3, the DNA is TGTGCCAGTACAACCGAAGGTGTGCGTTCACCCCTCCACTTT. Protein product: CASTTEGVRSPLHF.

The gene calls are TRBV5-8 and TRBJ2-7; 8 bases agree with TRBD2. The germline V gene encodes CDR1 SGHTS and CDR2 YDEGEE. The CDR3 contains 14 residues. V shed 5 bases and J 4 bases; nucleotides not matched to a gene: 8. The CDR3 region is CASSSPGLGYEQYF. The CDR3 DNA sequence: TGTGCCAGCAGTTCCCCGGGACTAGGTTACGAGCAGTACTTC.

This clone was counted between two and nine times. This CDR3 is also generated by other DNA sequences in the sample. CDR3: CATSRDRGSYEQYF. CDR3 DNA sequence: TGTGCCACCAGCAGAGACAGGGGGAGTTACGAGCAGTACTTC. The chain links TRBV15 to TRBJ2-7; 7 bases line up with TRBD1. The CDR3 totals 14 residues. Germline-derived CDR1 and CDR2 are LNHNV and YYDKDF (reference sequence). V was clipped by 0 bases and J by 4 bases; unmatched bases: 3. Based on the CDR3 plus reference TRBV15 and TRBJ2-7, the full variable domain is DAMVIQNPRYQVTQFGKPVTLSCSQTLNHNVMYWYQQKSSQAPKLLFHYYDKDFNNEADTPDNFQSRRPNTSFCFLDIRSPGLGDTAMYLCATSRDRGSYEQYFGPGTRLTVT.

In this sample, this clone turned up a few times. V gene TRBV5-1 combines with J gene TRBJ1-5, with unresolved D. Germline CDR1 is SGHRS and CDR2 is YFSETQ. CDR3 length: 14 amino acids. Trimming cost V 0 bases and J 5 bases, with 9 bases left between them. Here the CDR3 DNA reads TGCGCCAGCAGCTTGGCAGGAAGGGATCAGCCCCAGCATTTT. As protein: CASSLAGRDQPQHF.

This clone has more than one count but fewer than ten. The same CDR3 can be traced to other DNA sequences in this sample. V usage is TRBV28 and J usage is TRBJ2-5, with D unclear. V was clipped by 8 bases and J by 5 bases, with 3 bases between them. The CDR3 consists of 9 residues. Per the germline V gene, CDR1 is MDHEN and CDR2 is SYDVKM. The CDR3, as DNA: TGTGCCAGCGGGGAGACCCAGTACTTC. The encoded protein is CASGETQYF. Based on the CDR3 plus reference TRBV28 and TRBJ2-5, the full variable domain is DVKVTQSSRYLVKRTGEKVFLECVQDMDHENMFWYRQDPGLGLRLIYFSYDVKMKEKGDIPEGYSVSREKKERFSLILESASTNQTSMYLCASGETQYFGPGTRLLVL.

Only a few counts were recorded for this clone. The chain is built from TRBV7-2 and TRBJ1-5, with unresolved D. CDR1 is SGHTA and CDR2 is FQGNSA in the germline V gene. Trimming removed 5 bases at V and 4 bases at J, with 15 bases between. This CDR3 spans 15 amino acids. CDR3 coding DNA: TGTGCCAGCAGCCCCCGGGCGGCGGTTAATCAGCCCCAGCATTTT. This translates into CASSPRAAVNQPQHF.

The V and J genes are TRBV29-1 and TRBJ1-5; D ambiguous. CDR1 SQVTM and CDR2 ANQGSEA come from the germline V gene. Trimming removed 5 bases at V and 9 bases at J, with 14 bases between. The length of the CDR3 is 12 residues. The CDR3 sequence: CSVRHNRGPQHF. The CDR3 region has the DNA TGCAGCGTTCGCCACAACCGGGGGCCCCAGCATTTT. The variable domain in full, with the rest retrieved from reference TRBV29-1 and TRBJ1-5, is SAVISQKPSRDICQRGTSLTIQCQVDSQVTMMFWYRQQPGQSLTLIATANQGSEATYESGFVIDKFPISRPNLTFSTLTVSNMSPEDSSIYLCSVRHNRGPQHFGDGTRLSIL.

The chain has TRBV7-2 and TRBJ2-1; TRBD2 aligns across 7 bases. This CDR3 has 15 residues. The germline CDR1 and CDR2 sequences are SGHTA and FQGNSA. V was pared by 5 bases and J by 3 bases, with 7 bases of the junction left unmatched. The CDR3 DNA follows: TGTGCCAGCAGCGGAACCGGGACTAACTACAATGAGCAGTTCTTC. Protein: CASSGTGTNYNEQFF.

The sample holds a few counts of this clone. This chain joins TRBV6-5 and TRBJ1-5; no definite D call. This CDR3 is 15 amino acids long. The V and J ends lost 5 bases and 5 bases respectively, with 16 bases between them. Germline-derived CDR1 and CDR2 are MNHEY and SVGAGI. The CDR3 protein is CASSPIGGKDQPQHF. The CDR3 nucleotides are TGTGCCAGCAGTCCTATTGGAGGGAAGGATCAGCCCCAGCATTTT.

The chain combines TRBV6-1 with TRBJ2-3; 10 nucleotides agree with TRBD1. From germline, CDR1 is MNHNS and CDR2 SASEGT. Trimming removed 4 bases from V and 3 bases from J; junction bases left unmatched: 10. There are 17 residues in the CDR3. The CDR3 is CASSVLPWGQGTDTQYF. CDR3 nucleotides: TGTGCCAGCAGTGTACTACCCTGGGGACAGGGGACAGATACGCAGTATTTT.

In this sample, this clone turned up a few times. The chain carries TRBV27 and TRBJ1-4, with 9 bases lining up with TRBD1. The length of the CDR3 is 14 residues. Germline CDR1 is MNHEY and CDR2 is SMNVEV (reference sequence). Trimming cost V 4 bases and J 7 bases; bases outside gene matches: 4. The CDR3 is CASSWDREGEKLFF. In nucleotides, the CDR3 is TGTGCCAGCAGTTGGGACAGGGAGGGTGAAAAACTGTTTTTT.

The CDR3 DNA reads as TGTGCCAGCAGCTTAGGTGGGCTAGGCAATCAGCCCCAGCATTTT. Its protein is CASSLGGLGNQPQHF. The V and J genes are TRBV13 and TRBJ1-5; unclear D gene. The CDR3 extends over 15 amino acids. Trimming took 0 bases from V and 2 from J, leaving 8 bases between them. The germline gives CDR1 PRHDT, CDR2 FYEKMQ (reference sequence).

This sequence joins TRBV13 and TRBJ1-2; D remains unclear. The CDR3 consists of 12 residues. The germline V and J ends were trimmed by 5 bases and 7 bases, with 11 bases remaining between them. The germline V gene has CDR1 PRHDT and CDR2 FYEKMQ (reference sequence). The DNA of the CDR3 is TGTGCCAGCAGCCGACTCCGGGGTGGCTACACCTTC. It is translated as CASSRLRGGYTF.

This sequence joins TRBV7-2 and TRBJ2-1; unclear D gene. Trimming left V 5 bases short and J 3 bases short, with 5 bases between. The CDR3 is 12 amino acids. Germline CDR1 reads SGHTA; CDR2 reads FQGNSA. The CDR3 DNA follows: TGTGCCAGCAGCAATAACTACAATGAGCAGTTCTTC. It specifies CASSNNYNEQFF. The variable domain in full, completed from reference TRBV7-2 and TRBJ2-1, reads GAGVSQSPSNKVTEKGKDVELRCDPISGHTALYWYRQSLGQGLEFLIYFQGNSAPDKSGLPSDRFSAERTGGSVSTLTIQRTQQEDSAVYLCASSNNYNEQFFGPGTRLTVL.

Only a few counts were recorded for this clone. The genes are TRBV5-1 and TRBJ1-1; D gene uncertain. Trimming shortened V by 0 bases and J by 12 bases, and 12 bases separated the two germline ends. The CDR3 runs 12 residues. Germline V gene lookup returns CDR1 SGHRS and CDR2 YFSETQ. CDR3 coding DNA: TGCGCCAGCAGCTTGGTAAGCGGCGGACCTTTCTTT. Protein sequence: CASSLVSGGPFF.

V and J are TRBV4-2 and TRBJ1-2; no definite D call. Trimming removed 0 bases from V and 0 bases from J, with 8 bases in between. Germline V gene lookup returns CDR1 LGHNA and CDR2 YNFKEQ. The CDR3 is 15 amino acids. The DNA of the CDR3 is TGTGCCAGCAGCCAAGATTTACACTCTAACTATGGCTACACCTTC. It yields the protein CASSQDLHSNYGYTF.

In this sample, this clone turned up a few times. The J gene is TRBJ1-4, the V gene TRBV6-5; 9 nucleotides agree with TRBD1. Germline loops: CDR1 MNHEY, CDR2 SVGAGI. V shed 4 bases, J shed 13 bases, and the junction held 4 bases outside the gene matches. This CDR3 spans 12 amino acids. The CDR3 spells CASSSGTGILFF. The CDR3 DNA reads TGTGCCAGCAGTTCCGGGACAGGGATACTGTTTTTT.

This clone was counted a few times. This chain links TRBV30 with TRBJ1-6, with D perhaps TRBD1 (6 bases). The CDR3 has 12 residues. From germline, CDR1 is GTSNPN and CDR2 SVGIG (reference sequence). V was cut by 3 bases and J by 14 bases, with 14 bases left in between. CDR3 region: CAWRDSPRTLHF. The CDR3 DNA is TGTGCCTGGAGGGACAGCCCACGCACCCTCCACTTT.

V is TRBV6-1 and J is TRBJ2-7, with D unresolved. V gave up 7 bases and J gave up 0 bases, with 13 bases separating them. Germline V gene data show CDR1 as MNHNS and CDR2 as SASEGT. The CDR3 is 14 residues long. CDR3 nucleotide sequence: TGTGCCAGCACGGTGACGGGCGGCTCCTACGAGCAGTACTTC. This translates into CASTVTGGSYEQYF.

This clone was seen more than once but under ten times. The genes are TRBV11-2 and TRBJ2-1; no clear D. This CDR3 spans 14 amino acids. V gave up 5 bases and J gave up 4 bases, with 12 bases separating them. Germline V gene lookup returns CDR1 SGHAT and CDR2 FQNNGV. In DNA, the CDR3 is TGTGCCAGCAGCCCCCGAACTCAATACAATGAGCAGTTCTTC. This translates into CASSPRTQYNEQFF.

V is TRBV27 and J is TRBJ2-7; no firm D call. V was cut by 0 bases and J by 1 base, with 10 bases left in between. Germline V gene data show CDR1 as MNHEY and CDR2 as SMNVEV (reference sequence). The CDR3 has 15 amino acids. CDR3 in DNA: TGTGCCAGCAGTTTATCGAGCGCTACTTCCTACGAGCAGTACTTC. Translated: CASSLSSATSYEQYF.

CDR3 sequence (DNA): TGTGCCAGCCGGGGACAGGGATACAATGAGCAGTTCTTC. Protein: CASRGQGYNEQFF. The chain couples TRBV11-2 to TRBJ2-1; 9 bases agree with TRBD1. The CDR3 runs 13 residues. V trimming: 8 bases; J trimming: 4 bases; junction bases outside the gene matches: 3. CDR1 and CDR2 from the germline V gene are SGHAT and FQNNGV. Supplemented by reference TRBV11-2 and TRBJ2-1, the full variable domain reads EAGVAQSPRYKIIEKRQSVAFWCNPISGHATLYWYQQILGQGPKLLIQFQNNGVVDDSQLPKDRFSAERLKGVDSTLKIQPAKLEDSAVYLCASRGQGYNEQFFGPGTRLTVL.

This clone came up once. The J gene is TRBJ2-5, the V gene TRBV5-4; D possibly corresponds to TRBD2 (7 bases). V lost 3 bases and J 9 bases, leaving 15 bases between the germline ends. There are 13 residues in the CDR3. Germline CDR1 is SGHNT and CDR2 is YYREEE (reference sequence). CDR3 in amino acids: CASSSQQGGAQYF. Written as DNA, the CDR3 is TGTGCCAGCAGCTCTCAACAGGGAGGGGCCCAGTACTTC.

This clone was seen a handful of times. The CDR3 spells CASSPRTAAHTEAFF. CDR3 bases: TGTGCCAGCAGTCCGCGGACGGCAGCTCACACTGAAGCTTTCTTT. The chain couples TRBV6-5 to TRBJ1-1; D gene unclear. Trimming pared 5 bases from V and 3 bases from J, leaving 16 bases between. This CDR3 contains 15 residues. Germline V CDR1 and CDR2: MNHEY, SVGAGI.